This paragraph reports one T cell receptor beta chain. The antigen remains unidentified. Other nucleotide sequences in the sample specify the same CDR3. These data originate in a study of shared clonotypes between healthy human individuals. An assay was performed, and its level was deep. TCRdb's copy holds only in-frame clones and misses some; the assay was immunoSEQ multiplex PCR. The top ten hold about 0.22% of the sample, which has about 800,000 clones, about 96% seen once. Study results and caveats: Sampling involved blood alone; tissue repertoires likely differ.

CDR3 length: 13 residues. Losses at the gene ends were 6 bases for V and 1 base for J; bases not matched to a gene: 2. Germline V gene data show CDR1 as MDHEN and CDR2 as SYDVKM. Terminally differentiated effector memory CD45RA+ cells were left out of the naive CD8 fraction, which was CD45RO-negative and positively selected for CCR7. The TCR was taken from a man aged 30 to 39 in good health. Sample: naive CD8+ T cells sorted from blood. J is TRBJ1-1 and V is TRBV28; TRBD1 matches 7 bases. CDR3 amino acids: CASRWTGNTEAFF. In DNA, the CDR3 is TGTGCCAGCAGATGGACAGGGAACACTGAAGCTTTCTTT.